This T cell receptor (beta chain) was identified during a study of CD8+ T cells in alopecia areata. Broader study findings: Affected lesional scalp, above all in alopecia totalis/universalis, was more clonal than normal scalp.

V was clipped by 3 bases and J by 2 bases; unmatched bases: 2. Per the germline V gene, CDR1 is SQVTM and CDR2 is ANQGSEA. This CDR3 region has 13 residues. Concerning this clone itself: Its antigen remains unknown.

Sequencing templates came from extracted RNA that was reverse transcribed into cDNA. TCRdb's table, derived via immunoSEQ multiplex PCR, lists solely in-frame clones and lacks some. The sample yields about 70,000 clones, about 44% seen once. The chain uses TRBV29-1 and TRBJ2-3, with 7 bases fitting TRBD1. The sample was CD8+ T cells sorted from blood, taken at week 0. The receptor was isolated from a human donor with alopecia areata. Written as DNA, the CDR3 is TGCAGCGTTGAGGGACAGTACACAGATACGCAGTATTTT. Protein: CSVEGQYTDTQYF.